This is a list of T cell receptor beta chains from one sample in a study of blood T cell repertoires in COVID-19. The data were produced by immunoSEQ multiplex PCR, yet TCRdb's version contains in-frame clones alone and is incomplete. The table shows some 490,000 clones, with around nine tenths occurring only once. Sequencing used PBMCs or T cells enriched from blood (not recorded which). Source of these receptors: a woman in her sixties or seventies who had recovered from COVID-19. Each CDR3 is given with its conserved first and last residue. A D gene is named only where the DNA matches it firmly. Expanded clones are given a class, and other clones once, few, many or no size at all.

V	size	D	J	DNA	CDR3
TRBV15	NA	TRBD2	TRBJ2-5	TGTGCCACCAGCCCGCGGGGGTTCCAAGAGACCCAGTACTTC	CATSPRGFQETQYF
TRBV10-3	once	NA	TRBJ2-3	TGTGCCATCAGTGATAACACAGATACGCAGTATTTT	CAISDNTDTQYF
TRBV4-1	NA	NA	TRBJ1-5	TGCGCCAGCAGCCAGGGCAGGGCAATTTTGAACAATCAGCCCCAGCATTTT	CASSQGRAILNNQPQHF
TRBV6-6	NA	NA	TRBJ1-6	TGTGCCAGCATCAACGGACAGTATAATTCACCCCTCCACTTT	CASINGQYNSPLHF
TRBV19	NA	NA	TRBJ2-5	TGTGCCAGTACCTTCAGACATCCCCAAGAGACCCAGTACTTC	CASTFRHPQETQYF
TRBV9	few	NA	TRBJ2-3	TGTGCCAGCAGCTCCGGGTTTCCTAGCACAGATACGCAGTATTTT	CASSSGFPSTDTQYF
TRBV30	NA	NA	TRBJ1-4	TGTGCCCACAAACCAAGGGGCAGATCAACTAATGAAAAACTGTTTTTT	CAHKPRGRSTNEKLFF
TRBV28	few	NA	TRBJ1-2	TGTGCCAGCACCCAAGGGACAAACTATGGCTACACCTTC	CASTQGTNYGYTF
TRBV9	NA	NA	TRBJ1-3	TGTGCCAGCAGCGCCCCGGGACTCAGCTCTGGAAACACCATATATTTT	CASSAPGLSSGNTIYF
TRBV7-2	once	NA	TRBJ2-3	TGTGCCAGCAGCTCCCAAGGGACACCTAGCACAGATACGCAGTATTTT	CASSSQGTPSTDTQYF
TRBV24-1	NA	TRBD2	TRBJ2-1	TGTGCCACCAGTGATTCCCACGGGACTAGCGGGGTCCTAAATGAGCAGTTCTTC	CATSDSHGTSGVLNEQFF
TRBV11-2	NA	NA	TRBJ2-3	TGTGCCAGCAGCTTAGGCTGGAGGACGGAGTTACTTGCAGATACGCAGTATTTT	CASSLGWRTELLADTQYF
TRBV4-1	NA	TRBD1	TRBJ1-2	TGCGCCAGCAGCCAAGCACCCGGGACAGTACCCTTTAACTATGGCTACACCTTC	CASSQAPGTVPFNYGYTF
TRBV2	NA	TRBD1	TRBJ2-3	TGTGCCAGCAGGACAGGGACGGATACGCAGTATTTT	CASRTGTDTQYF
TRBV5-1	NA	NA	TRBJ1-3	TGCGCCAGCAGCCAGATGACAGTTCCCTCTGGAAACACCATATATTTT	CASSQMTVPSGNTIYF
TRBV24-1	NA	NA	TRBJ2-2	TGTGCCACCAGTGATGCTACAGGGTCCGGGGAGCTGTTTTTT	CATSDATGSGELFF
TRBV5-5	NA	NA	TRBJ2-7	TGTGCCAGCAGTCTGGGGGGGCACGAGCAGTACTTC	CASSLGGHEQYF
TRBV18	NA	TRBD1	TRBJ2-7	TGTGCCAGCTCACCATCGCCGGGACAGGGGCACGAGCAGTACTTC	CASSPSPGQGHEQYF
TRBV3-1/TRBV3-2	NA	NA	TRBJ1-1	TGTGCCAGCAGCCAGTTCGACAGTGGTAAGACTGAAGCTTTCTTT	CASSQFDSGKTEAFF
TRBV30	NA	NA	TRBJ1-1	TGTGCCTGGAGGGGCCAGGATGACACTGAAGCTTTCTTT	CAWRGQDDTEAFF
TRBV11-2	NA	TRBD1	TRBJ1-1	TGTGCCAGCAGCCACAGGGGGCTGGATCCCACTGAAGCTTTCTTT	CASSHRGLDPTEAFF
TRBV7-9	NA	TRBD2	TRBJ2-3	TGTGCCAGCAGCCCTTTCCAGGGACTAGCGGGGAGCACAGATACGCAGTATTTT	CASSPFQGLAGSTDTQYF
TRBV30	NA	TRBD1	TRBJ2-2	TGTGCCTGGAGTGTAGCAGGGGGCACCGGGGAGCTGTTTTTT	CAWSVAGGTGELFF
TRBV4-1	NA	TRBD2	TRBJ2-1	TGCGCCAGCAGCCAAGCAGGGGTTGGGACTAGCGGTACAAATGAGCAGTTCTTC	CASSQAGVGTSGTNEQFF
TRBV11-2	NA	NA	TRBJ1-2	TGTGCCAGCAGCTTAGGGGGCATGACGACTAACTATGGCTACACCTTC	CASSLGGMTTNYGYTF
TRBV2	NA	NA	TRBJ1-2	TGTGCCAGCAGTCAGGGGCCTAACTATGGCTACACCTTC	CASSQGPNYGYTF
TRBV5-1	NA	NA	TRBJ1-6	TGCGCCAGCAGCTTGGGAGTCGGTTATAATTCACCCCTCCACTTT	CASSLGVGYNSPLHF
TRBV11-2	NA	NA	TRBJ2-3	TGTGCCAGCAGCCCGGGAATTACAGATACGCAGTATTTT	CASSPGITDTQYF
TRBV28	NA	TRBD1	TRBJ2-3	TGTGCCAGCAGTTTGATGGGTAAGACAGGGGGCACAGATACGCAGTATTTT	CASSLMGKTGGTDTQYF
TRBV4-2	few	TRBD1	TRBJ1-2	TGTGCCAGCAGCCAGGGACAGGAGTATGGCTACACCTTC	CASSQGQEYGYTF
TRBV13	NA	NA	TRBJ2-7	TGTGCCAGCAGCTCGGACTGGAAGGAGCAGTACTTC	CASSSDWKEQYF